The 19 T cell receptor beta chains given below trace back to one sample, sequenced in a study of blood T cell repertoires in COVID-19. The method was immunoSEQ multiplex PCR; TCRdb's version includes in-frame clones alone and lacks a portion of them. The table shows 180,000 or so clones, with about nine tenths occurring only once. Sequencing was performed on peripheral blood. The receptors were gathered from a middle-aged man with acute or convalescent COVID-19.

As regards this clone: Its ends do not fully match the called genes, so a read error is possible. The rearrangement uses TRBV7-9 and TRBJ2-2, with TRBD1 identical over 9 bases. Germline lookup yields CDR1 SEHNR and CDR2 FQNEAQ (reference sequence). This CDR3 comprises 12 residues. The CDR3 loop reads CASSDRDRVDVF. The CDR3 DNA is TGTGCCAGCAGCGACCGGGACAGGGTAGATGTTTTT.

Only a few counts were recorded for this clone. The chain has TRBV4-3 and TRBJ1-2, with a possible D match to TRBD1 (6 bases). Germline CDR1 is LGHNA and CDR2 is YSLEER. V was cut by 1 base and J by 0 bases, with 15 bases left in between. The CDR3 runs to 17 residues. CDR3 amino acids: CASSQGHRVKSNYGYTF. CDR3 DNA sequence: TGCGCCAGCAGCCAAGGTCACAGGGTAAAGTCTAACTATGGCTACACCTTC.

The chain has TRBV6-5 and TRBJ2-7; D perhaps matches TRBD1 (5 bases). CDR1 and CDR2 from the germline V gene are MNHEY and SVGAGI. With 0 bases removed from V and 5 bases from J, the gap between germline ends came to 14 bases. The CDR3 totals 15 residues. CDR3 amino acids: CASSYSRAQEHEQYF. The DNA of the CDR3 is TGTGCCAGCAGTTACTCCAGGGCCCAAGAGCACGAGCAGTACTTC.

The chain recombines TRBV7-9 with TRBJ2-1, with D perhaps TRBD1 (5 bases). V dropped 5 bases and J dropped 9 bases, with 11 bases sitting between them. The CDR3 is 12 amino acids. From germline, CDR1 is SEHNR and CDR2 FQNEAQ (reference sequence). The DNA of the CDR3 is TGTGCCAGCAGCCTCCAGGGAAGTGAGCAGTTCTTC. It specifies CASSLQGSEQFF.

This chain links TRBV7-8 with TRBJ2-3; TRBD2 matches at 7 bases. The trim removed 1 base at V and 2 bases at J, leaving 9 bases unmatched. This CDR3 region has 17 residues. CDR1 and CDR2 from the germline V gene are SGHVS and FQNEAQ. The CDR3 region is CASSLGQRGIPTDTQYF. For the CDR3, the DNA is TGTGCCAGCAGCTTAGGCCAGCGGGGAATCCCCACAGATACGCAGTATTTT. Combining the CDR3 with reference TRBV7-8 and TRBJ2-3 gives the whole variable domain GAGVSQSPRYKVAKRGQDVALRCDPISGHVSLFWYQQALGQGPEFLTYFQNEAQLDKSGLPSDRFFAERPEGSVSTLKIQRTQQEDSAVYLCASSLGQRGIPTDTQYFGPGTRLTVL.

The V call is TRBV6-5, the J call TRBJ1-6; TRBD1 aligns across 9 bases. This CDR3 comprises 16 residues. Germline assignment: CDR1 MNHEY and CDR2 SVGAGI. J was trimmed by 9 bases and V by 2 bases; bases with no gene match: 8. CDR3 bases: TGTGCCAGCAGTTACCGACCACAGGGGGCGAGTTCACCCCTCCACTTT. Translating it yields CASSYRPQGASSPLHF.

The rearrangement links TRBV3-1 (or the pseudogene TRBV3-2) to TRBJ2-7, with D maybe TRBD1 (6 bases). CDR1 LGHDT and CDR2 YNNKEL come from the germline V gene (reference sequence). The CDR3 spans 14 residues. The germline V and J ends were trimmed by 2 bases and 5 bases, with 13 bases remaining between them. Written as DNA, the CDR3 is TGTGCCAGCAGCCAAAGACAGGTACTTGACGAGCAGTACTTC. Amino acids: CASSQRQVLDEQYF.

The V gene is TRBV6-5, the J gene TRBJ1-5, with 9 bases identical to TRBD1. This CDR3 region has 15 residues. V dropped 6 bases and J dropped 1; count of bases not matched to a gene: 4. The germline V gene encodes CDR1 MNHEY and CDR2 SVGAGI. The CDR3 nucleotides are TGTGCCAGCAGCACAGGGGGCGCGAGCAATCAGCCCCAGCATTTT. Protein product: CASSTGGASNQPQHF.

The V gene is TRBV9, the J gene TRBJ2-1; 11 bases are a match to TRBD2. The V gene's germline CDR1 is SGDLS and CDR2 YYNGEE. The CDR3 has 15 amino acids. J lost 7 bases, V lost 3 bases, and 6 bases had no gene match. The CDR3 region is CASSALLAGANEQFF. In DNA, the CDR3 is TGTGCCAGCAGCGCCCTACTAGCGGGGGCTAATGAGCAGTTCTTC.

This chain links TRBV12-5 with TRBJ1-4, with 9 bases identical to TRBD1. The CDR3 runs 16 residues. The germline V gene encodes CDR1 LGHNT and CDR2 FRNRAP. J was trimmed by 8 bases and V by 1 base; bases with no gene match: 8. The CDR3 nucleotides read TGTGCTAGTGGTTTGGGAGGAGGACAGGGGAAAGAAAAACTGTTTTTT. Its translation is CASGLGGGQGKEKLFF.

The J gene is TRBJ2-1, the V gene TRBV10-1; D possibly corresponds to TRBD2 (5 bases). Germline CDR1 and CDR2: WNHNN and SYGVQD (reference sequence). The V end lost 0 bases, the J end lost 0 bases, and 6 bases lay between the germline ends. The CDR3 consists of 15 residues. In DNA form, the CDR3 reads TGCGCCAGCAGTGAGTCGGACTTCTCCTACAATGAGCAGTTCTTC. Protein sequence: CASSESDFSYNEQFF.

The rearrangement uses TRBV5-4 and TRBJ1-1; 9 bases line up with TRBD1. This CDR3 region has 18 residues. After removal of 7 bases from V and 0 bases from J, the junction contained 16 bases not matched to a gene. CDR1 SGHNT and CDR2 YYREEE come from the germline V gene (reference sequence). Here the CDR3 DNA reads TGTGCCAGCGGTACTGGTAAGGACAGGGGCCGTATGAACACTGAAGCTTTCTTT. Translating it yields CASGTGKDRGRMNTEAFF.

This clone has just a few counts. This chain joins TRBV6-6 and TRBJ2-7; no reliable D call. The CDR3 runs to 14 residues. The V gene's germline CDR1 is MNHNY and CDR2 SVGAGI (reference sequence). The V and J ends lost 2 bases and 0 bases respectively, with 8 bases between them. CDR3 DNA: TGTGCCAGCAGTTACCCTCTAGGCTCCTACGAGCAGTACTTC. It is translated as CASSYPLGSYEQYF.

This clone was seen a few times. One end of the junction varies from germline; a read error may be responsible. This chain links TRBV10-3 with TRBJ2-7, with 13 bases identical to TRBD2. The CDR3 spans 13 residues. Germline assignment: CDR1 ENHRY and CDR2 SYGVKD. CDR3 sequence (DNA): TGTGCCATCAGTGAGACGACTAGCGGGGGGTGTCGCTTC. Protein: CAISETTSGGCRF.

This clone turned up a few times. The genes are TRBV4-2 and TRBJ1-4; D is undetermined. CDR1 is LGHNA and CDR2 is YNFKEQ in the germline V gene. V was trimmed by 1 base and J by 8 bases, leaving 8 bases between them. The CDR3 has 13 amino acids. The CDR3 nucleotides are TGTGCCAGCAGCCAAGGAGTATCGGAAAAACTGTTTTTT. Amino acid sequence: CASSQGVSEKLFF.

V usage is TRBV5-1 and J usage is TRBJ1-2, with unresolved D. V gave up 0 bases and J gave up 1 base, with 4 bases separating them. Looked up from germline, CDR1 is SGHRS and CDR2 is YFSETQ. The CDR3 length is 13 residues. The CDR3 protein is CASSLVGNYGYTF. CDR3 bases: TGCGCCAGCAGCTTGGTCGGTAACTATGGCTACACCTTC.

This chain joins TRBV21-1 and TRBJ1-4. TRBV21-1 is noted as a pseudogene. The CDR3 covers 18 residues. The CDR3 here is CASSKEGGVTGIDEKLFF. CDR3 bases: TGTGCCAGCAGCAAAGAGGGGGGGGTGACAGGAATTGATGAAAAACTGTTTTTT.

The rearrangement uses TRBV5-4 and TRBJ2-7; D possibly corresponds to TRBD2 (7 bases). With 2 bases removed from V and 2 bases from J, the gap between germline ends came to 11 bases. The CDR3 totals 14 residues. Germline V gives CDR1 SGHNT, CDR2 YYREEE (reference sequence). CDR3 in DNA: TGTGCCAGCAGCTTAAGCGGGACAACCTACGAGCAGTACTTC. Translated: CASSLSGTTYEQYF. The full variable domain, with the rest looked up from reference TRBV5-4 and TRBJ2-7, is ETGVTQSPTHLIKTRGQQVTLRCSSQSGHNTVSWYQQALGQGPQFIFQYYREEENGRGNFPPRFSGLQFPNYSSELNVNALELDDSALYLCASSLSGTTYEQYFGPGTRLTVT.

The V call is TRBV4-1, the J call TRBJ2-1; D remains unclear. V gave up 4 bases and J gave up 6 bases, with 10 bases separating them. The CDR3 extends over 13 amino acids. Germline V gives CDR1 MGHRA, CDR2 YSYEKL. In DNA form, the CDR3 reads TGCGCCAGCAGCCCCTCGATTAGCAATGAGCAGTTCTTC. Protein: CASSPSISNEQFF.